The source of this TCR beta chain is a study of OX40 agonist ivuxolimab in advanced cancers. Profiling relied on immunoSEQ multiplex PCR, and the TCRdb table lists in-frame clones only, not all of them. The data contain fewer than 80,000 clones, approximately 90% of them seen just once; the ten biggest clones take up 2%. The germline gives CDR1 SEHNR, CDR2 FQNEAQ (reference sequence). V lost 5 bases and J 15 bases, leaving 14 bases between the germline ends. The CDR3 is made up of 11 amino acids. The sample holds one count of this clone. The chain links TRBV7-9 to TRBJ2-1; D may be TRBD1 (6 bases). Sequenced here: CD4+ or CD8+ T cells sorted from blood, sampled in a trial of the OX40 agonist ivuxolimab. The receptor was derived from an adult with an advanced solid tumor such as melanoma, head and neck, liver or kidney cancer. In DNA form, the CDR3 reads TGTGCCAGCAGCCCGGACAGCCCGTCGTTCTTC. This gives the protein CASSPDSPSFF.